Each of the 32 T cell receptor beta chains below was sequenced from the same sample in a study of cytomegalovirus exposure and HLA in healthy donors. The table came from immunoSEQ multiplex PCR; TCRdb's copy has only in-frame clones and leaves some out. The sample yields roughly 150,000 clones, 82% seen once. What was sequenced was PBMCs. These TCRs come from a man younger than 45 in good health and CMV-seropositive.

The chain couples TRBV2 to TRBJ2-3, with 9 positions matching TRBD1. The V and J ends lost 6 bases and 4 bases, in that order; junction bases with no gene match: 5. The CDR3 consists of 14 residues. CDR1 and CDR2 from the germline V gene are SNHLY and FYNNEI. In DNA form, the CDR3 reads TGTGCCAGCAGGACCGGGACAGGGCCAGATACGCAGTATTTT. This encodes CASRTGTGPDTQYF.

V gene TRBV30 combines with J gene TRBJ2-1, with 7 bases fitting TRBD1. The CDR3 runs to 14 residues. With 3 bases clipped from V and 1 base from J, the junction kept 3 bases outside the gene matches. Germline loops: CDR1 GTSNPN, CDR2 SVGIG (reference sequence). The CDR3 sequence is CAWSGTESYNEQFF. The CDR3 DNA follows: TGTGCCTGGAGCGGGACAGAGTCCTACAATGAGCAGTTCTTC.

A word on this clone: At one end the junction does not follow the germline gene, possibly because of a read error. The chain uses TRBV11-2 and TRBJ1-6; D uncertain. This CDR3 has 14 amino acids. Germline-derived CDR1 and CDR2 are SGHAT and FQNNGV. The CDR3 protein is CASSPTDLRAFGFF. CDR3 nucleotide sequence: TGTGCCAGCAGCCCAACGGATCTGCGGGCTTTTGGGTTCTTT.

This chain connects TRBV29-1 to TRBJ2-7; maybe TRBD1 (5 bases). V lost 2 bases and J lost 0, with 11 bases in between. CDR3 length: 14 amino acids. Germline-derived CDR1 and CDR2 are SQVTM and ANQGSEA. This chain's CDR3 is CSVEQGPSSYEQYF. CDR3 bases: TGCAGCGTTGAACAGGGCCCCAGCTCCTACGAGCAGTACTTC.

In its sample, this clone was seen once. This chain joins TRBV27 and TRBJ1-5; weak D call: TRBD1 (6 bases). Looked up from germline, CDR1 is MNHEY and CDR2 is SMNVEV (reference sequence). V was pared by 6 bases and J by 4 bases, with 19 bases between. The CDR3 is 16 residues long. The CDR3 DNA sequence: TGTGCCAGCAGCTCCGTAGGGGGGGGCAGTAATCAGCCCCAGCATTTT. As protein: CASSSVGGGSNQPQHF.

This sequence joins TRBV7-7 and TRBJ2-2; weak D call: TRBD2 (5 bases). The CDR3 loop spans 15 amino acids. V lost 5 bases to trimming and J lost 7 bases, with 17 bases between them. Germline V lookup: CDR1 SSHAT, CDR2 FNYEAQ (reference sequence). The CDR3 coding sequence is TGTGCCAGCAGCGCGTTTGCGGGTGTGGGCGGGGAGCTGTTTTTT. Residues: CASSAFAGVGGELFF.

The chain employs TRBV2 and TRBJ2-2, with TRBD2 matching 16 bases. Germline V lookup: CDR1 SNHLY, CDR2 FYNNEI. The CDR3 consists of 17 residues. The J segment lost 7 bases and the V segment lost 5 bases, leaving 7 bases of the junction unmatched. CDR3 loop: CASSRGTSGGAFGELFF. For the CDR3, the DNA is TGTGCCAGCAGTCGCGGGACTAGCGGGGGGGCTTTCGGGGAGCTGTTTTTT.

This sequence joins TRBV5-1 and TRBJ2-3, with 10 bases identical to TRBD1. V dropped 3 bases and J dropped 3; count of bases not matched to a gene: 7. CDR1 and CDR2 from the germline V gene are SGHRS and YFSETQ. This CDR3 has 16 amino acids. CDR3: CASSYGTGEFTDTQYF. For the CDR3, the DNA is TGCGCCAGCAGCTACGGGACAGGGGAGTTTACAGATACGCAGTATTTT.

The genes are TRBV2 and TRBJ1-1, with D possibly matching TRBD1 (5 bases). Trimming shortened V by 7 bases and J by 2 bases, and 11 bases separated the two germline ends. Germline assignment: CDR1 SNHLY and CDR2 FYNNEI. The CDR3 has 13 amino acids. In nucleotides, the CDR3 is TGTGCCAGCAACCCAGACAGTAACACTGAAGCTTTCTTT. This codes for CASNPDSNTEAFF.

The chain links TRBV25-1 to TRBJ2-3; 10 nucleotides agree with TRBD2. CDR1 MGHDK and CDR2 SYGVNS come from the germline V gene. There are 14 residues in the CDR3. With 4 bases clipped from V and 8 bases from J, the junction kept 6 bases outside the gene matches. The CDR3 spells CASSVSGGRGTQYF. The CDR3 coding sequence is TGTGCCAGCAGTGTTAGCGGGGGGCGTGGTACGCAGTATTTT.

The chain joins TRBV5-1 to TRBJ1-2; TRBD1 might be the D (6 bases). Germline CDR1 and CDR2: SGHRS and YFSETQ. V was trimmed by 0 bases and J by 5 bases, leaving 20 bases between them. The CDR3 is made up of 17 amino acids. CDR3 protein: CASSLEWAGAVSYGYTF. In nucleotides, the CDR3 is TGCGCCAGCAGCTTGGAATGGGCGGGGGCTGTCTCGTATGGCTACACCTTC.

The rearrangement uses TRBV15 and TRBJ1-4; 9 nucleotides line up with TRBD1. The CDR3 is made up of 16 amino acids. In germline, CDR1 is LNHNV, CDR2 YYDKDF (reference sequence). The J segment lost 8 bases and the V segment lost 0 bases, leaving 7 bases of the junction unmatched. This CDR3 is CATSRDPGQGGEKLFF. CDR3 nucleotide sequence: TGTGCCACCAGCAGAGATCCGGGACAGGGTGGGGAAAAACTGTTTTTT.

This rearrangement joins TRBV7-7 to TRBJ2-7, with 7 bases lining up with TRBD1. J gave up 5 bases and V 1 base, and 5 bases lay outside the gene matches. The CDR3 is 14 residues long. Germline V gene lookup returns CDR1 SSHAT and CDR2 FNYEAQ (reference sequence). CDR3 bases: TGTGCCAGCAGCTTAGACAGGGGTTCCAACGAGCAGTACTTC. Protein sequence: CASSLDRGSNEQYF.

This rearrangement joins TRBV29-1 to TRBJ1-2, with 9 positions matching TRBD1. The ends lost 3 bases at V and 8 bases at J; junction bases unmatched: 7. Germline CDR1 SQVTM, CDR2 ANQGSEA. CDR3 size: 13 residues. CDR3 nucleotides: TGCAGCGTTGATAGACAGGGGGAATGGGGCTACACCTTC. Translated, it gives CSVDRQGEWGYTF.

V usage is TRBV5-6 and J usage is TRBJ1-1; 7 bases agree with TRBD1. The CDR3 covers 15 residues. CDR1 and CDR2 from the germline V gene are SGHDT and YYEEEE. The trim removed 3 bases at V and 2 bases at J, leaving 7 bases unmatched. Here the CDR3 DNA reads TGTGCCAGCAGCTCTCGACAGGGCATAAACACTGAAGCTTTCTTT. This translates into CASSSRQGINTEAFF.

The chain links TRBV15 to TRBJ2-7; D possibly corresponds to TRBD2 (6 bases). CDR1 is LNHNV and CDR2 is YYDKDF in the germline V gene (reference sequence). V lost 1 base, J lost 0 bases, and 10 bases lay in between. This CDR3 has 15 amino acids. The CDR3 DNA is TGTGCCACCAGCAGAGCGGCGGGGACCTCCTACGAGCAGTACTTC. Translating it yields CATSRAAGTSYEQYF.

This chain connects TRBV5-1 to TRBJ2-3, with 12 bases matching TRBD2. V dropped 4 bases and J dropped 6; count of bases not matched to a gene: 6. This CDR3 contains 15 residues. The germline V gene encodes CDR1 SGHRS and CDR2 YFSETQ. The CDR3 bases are TGCGCCAGCAGCCGGACTAGCGGGGAAGGGGATACGCAGTATTTT. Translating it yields CASSRTSGEGDTQYF.

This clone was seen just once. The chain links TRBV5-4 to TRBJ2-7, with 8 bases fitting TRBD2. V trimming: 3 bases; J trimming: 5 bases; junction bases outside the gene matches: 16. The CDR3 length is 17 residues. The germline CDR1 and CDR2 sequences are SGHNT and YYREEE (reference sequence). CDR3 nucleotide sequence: TGTGCCAGCAGCTACGCGGGTCCGGGGGGGAGATTCGACGAGCAGTACTTC. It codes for CASSYAGPGGRFDEQYF.

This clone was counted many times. CDR3 loop: CASSDPGTTTDTQYF. DNA of the CDR3: TGTGCCAGCAGTGACCCCGGGACTACCACAGATACGCAGTATTTT. V is TRBV25-1 and J is TRBJ2-3; 7 bases align to TRBD2. The germline CDR1 and CDR2 sequences are MGHDK and SYGVNS. V shed 3 bases and J 2 bases; nucleotides not matched to a gene: 5. CDR3 size: 15 residues.

The CDR3 sequence is CAIRMVLSGGYTF. CDR3 coding DNA: TGTGCCATCAGGATGGTCCTCAGCGGTGGCTACACCTTC. The genes are TRBV10-3 and TRBJ1-2; D unclear. V was shortened by 6 bases and J by 7 bases, with 15 bases between the two germline ends. This CDR3 has 13 residues. Germline CDR1 is ENHRY and CDR2 is SYGVKD.

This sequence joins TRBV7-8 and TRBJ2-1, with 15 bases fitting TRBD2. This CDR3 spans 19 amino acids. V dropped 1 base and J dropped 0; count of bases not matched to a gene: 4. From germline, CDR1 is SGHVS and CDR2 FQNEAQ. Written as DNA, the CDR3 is TGTGCCAGCAGCTTAGGGGGACTAGCGGGAGGCCTCTCCTACAATGAGCAGTTCTTC. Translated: CASSLGGLAGGLSYNEQFF. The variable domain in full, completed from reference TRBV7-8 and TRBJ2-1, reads GAGVSQSPRYKVAKRGQDVALRCDPISGHVSLFWYQQALGQGPEFLTYFQNEAQLDKSGLPSDRFFAERPEGSVSTLKIQRTQQEDSAVYLCASSLGGLAGGLSYNEQFFGPGTRLTVL.

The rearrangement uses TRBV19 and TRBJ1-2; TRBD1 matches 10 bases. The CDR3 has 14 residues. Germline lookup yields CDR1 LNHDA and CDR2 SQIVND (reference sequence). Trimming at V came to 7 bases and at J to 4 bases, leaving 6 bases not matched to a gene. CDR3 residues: CASTSWTGGYGYTF. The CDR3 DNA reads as TGTGCCAGTACCTCCTGGACAGGGGGCTATGGCTACACCTTC. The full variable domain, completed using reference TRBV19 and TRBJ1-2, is DGGITQSPKYLFRKEGQNVTLSCEQNLNHDAMYWYRQDPGQGLRLIYYSQIVNDFQKGDIAEGYSVSREKKESFPLTVTSAQKNPTAFYLCASTSWTGGYGYTFGSGTRLTVV.

In nucleotides, the CDR3 is TGTGCCAGCAGCCGACAGGGCCTGCGACAAGAGACCCAGTACTTC. This translates into CASSRQGLRQETQYF. This chain uses TRBV14 with TRBJ2-5; TRBD1 matches 7 bases. This CDR3 has 15 amino acids. J gave up 2 bases and V 4 bases, and 7 bases lay outside the gene matches. In germline, CDR1 is SGHDN, CDR2 FVKESK.

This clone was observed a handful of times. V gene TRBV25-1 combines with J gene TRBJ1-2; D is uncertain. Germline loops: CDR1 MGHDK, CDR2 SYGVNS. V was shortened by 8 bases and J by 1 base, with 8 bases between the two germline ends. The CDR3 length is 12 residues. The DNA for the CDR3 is TGTGCCAGCCGGGAGGGTAACTATGGCTACACCTTC. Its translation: CASREGNYGYTF.

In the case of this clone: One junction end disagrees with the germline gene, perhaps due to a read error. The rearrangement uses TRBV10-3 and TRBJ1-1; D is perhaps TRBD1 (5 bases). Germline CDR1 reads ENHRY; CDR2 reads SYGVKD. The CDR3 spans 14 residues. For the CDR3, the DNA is TGTGCCATCAGGAAGGACACCTTGAACTCTGAAGCTTTCTTT. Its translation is CAIRKDTLNSEAFF.

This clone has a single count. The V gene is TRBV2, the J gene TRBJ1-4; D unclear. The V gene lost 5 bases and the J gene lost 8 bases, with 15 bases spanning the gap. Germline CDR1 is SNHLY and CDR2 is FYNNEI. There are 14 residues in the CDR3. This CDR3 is CASSFRVGLEKLFF. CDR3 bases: TGTGCCAGCAGTTTTCGGGTTGGGTTGGAAAAACTGTTTTTT.

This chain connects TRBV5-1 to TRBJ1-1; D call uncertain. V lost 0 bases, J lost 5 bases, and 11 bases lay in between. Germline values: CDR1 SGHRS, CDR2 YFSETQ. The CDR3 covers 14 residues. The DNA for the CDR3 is TGCGCCAGCAGCTTGGCTGGGAGAGAGACTGAAGCTTTCTTT. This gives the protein CASSLAGRETEAFF.

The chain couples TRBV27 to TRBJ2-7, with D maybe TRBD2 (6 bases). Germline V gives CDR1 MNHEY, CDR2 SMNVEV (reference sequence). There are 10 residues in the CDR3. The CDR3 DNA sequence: TGTCCTCGGAGGGAATACGAGCAGTACTTC. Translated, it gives CPRREYEQYF.

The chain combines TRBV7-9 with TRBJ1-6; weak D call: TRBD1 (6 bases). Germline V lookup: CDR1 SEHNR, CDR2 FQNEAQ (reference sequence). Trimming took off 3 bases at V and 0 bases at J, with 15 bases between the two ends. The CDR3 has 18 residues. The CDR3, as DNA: TGTGCCAGCAGCTTTTCAGGGGCCGGTCGCTCCTATAATTCACCCCTCCACTTT. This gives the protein CASSFSGAGRSYNSPLHF.

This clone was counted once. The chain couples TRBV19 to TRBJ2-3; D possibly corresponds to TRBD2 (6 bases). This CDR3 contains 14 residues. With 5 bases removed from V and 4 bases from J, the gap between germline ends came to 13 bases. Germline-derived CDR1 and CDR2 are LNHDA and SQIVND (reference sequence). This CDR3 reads CASSRDSVADTQYF. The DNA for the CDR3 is TGTGCCAGTAGTCGGGACTCGGTTGCAGATACGCAGTATTTT.

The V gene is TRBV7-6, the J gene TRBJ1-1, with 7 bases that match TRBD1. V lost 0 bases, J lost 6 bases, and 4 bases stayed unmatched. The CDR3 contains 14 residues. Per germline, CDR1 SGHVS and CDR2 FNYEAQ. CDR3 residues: CASSLATGRPEAFF. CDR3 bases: TGTGCCAGCAGCTTAGCGACAGGGCGGCCTGAAGCTTTCTTT.

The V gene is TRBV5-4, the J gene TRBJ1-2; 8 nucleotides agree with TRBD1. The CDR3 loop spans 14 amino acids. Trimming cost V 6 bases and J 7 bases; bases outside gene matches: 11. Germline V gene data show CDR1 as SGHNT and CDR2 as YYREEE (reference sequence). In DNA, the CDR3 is TGTGCCAGCACCCGACGGACAGGGATGGGTGGCTACACCTTC. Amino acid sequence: CASTRRTGMGGYTF. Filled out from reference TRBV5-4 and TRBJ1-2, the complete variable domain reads ETGVTQSPTHLIKTRGQQVTLRCSSQSGHNTVSWYQQALGQGPQFIFQYYREEENGRGNFPPRFSGLQFPNYSSELNVNALELDDSALYLCASTRRTGMGGYTFGSGTRLTVV.